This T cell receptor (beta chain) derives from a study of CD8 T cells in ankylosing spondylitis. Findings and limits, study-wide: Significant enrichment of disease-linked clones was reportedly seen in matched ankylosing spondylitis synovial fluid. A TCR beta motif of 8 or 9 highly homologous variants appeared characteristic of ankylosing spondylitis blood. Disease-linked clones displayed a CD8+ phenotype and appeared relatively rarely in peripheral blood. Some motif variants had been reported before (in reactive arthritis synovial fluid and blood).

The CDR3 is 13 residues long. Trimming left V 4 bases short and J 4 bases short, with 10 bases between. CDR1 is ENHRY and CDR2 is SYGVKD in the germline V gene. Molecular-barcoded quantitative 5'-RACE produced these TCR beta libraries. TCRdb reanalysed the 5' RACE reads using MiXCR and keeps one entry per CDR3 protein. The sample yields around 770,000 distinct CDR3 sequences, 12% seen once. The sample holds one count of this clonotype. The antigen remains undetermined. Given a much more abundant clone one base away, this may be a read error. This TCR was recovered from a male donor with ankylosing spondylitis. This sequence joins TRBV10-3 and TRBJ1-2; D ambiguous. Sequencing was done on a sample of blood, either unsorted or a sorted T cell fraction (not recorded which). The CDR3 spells CAISGLVGYGYTF. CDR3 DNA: TGTGCCATCAGTGGCCTGGTCGGCTATGGCTACACCTTC.